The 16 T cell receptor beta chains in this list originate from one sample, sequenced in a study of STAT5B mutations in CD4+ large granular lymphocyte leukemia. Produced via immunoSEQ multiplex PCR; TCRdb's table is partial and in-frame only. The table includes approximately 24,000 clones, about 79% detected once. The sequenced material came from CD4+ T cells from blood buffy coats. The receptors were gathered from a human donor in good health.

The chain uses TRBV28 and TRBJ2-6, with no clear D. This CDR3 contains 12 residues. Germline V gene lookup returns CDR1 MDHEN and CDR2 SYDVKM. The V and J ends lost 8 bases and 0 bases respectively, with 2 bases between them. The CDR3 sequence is CASLSGANVLTF. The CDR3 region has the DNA TGTGCCAGCCTCTCTGGGGCCAACGTCCTGACTTTC. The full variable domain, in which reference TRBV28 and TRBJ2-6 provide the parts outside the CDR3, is DVKVTQSSRYLVKRTGEKVFLECVQDMDHENMFWYRQDPGLGLRLIYFSYDVKMKEKGDIPEGYSVSREKKERFSLILESASTNQTSMYLCASLSGANVLTFGAGSRLTVL.

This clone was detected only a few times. The CDR3 loop reads CASSSRDGGYTF. CDR3 DNA: TGTGCCAGCAGCTCCCGAGACGGTGGCTACACCTTC. The chain joins TRBV7-2 to TRBJ1-2; no clear D gene. The germline V gene encodes CDR1 SGHTA and CDR2 FQGNSA. The CDR3 totals 12 residues. V was clipped by 4 bases and J by 7 bases, with 10 bases between them.

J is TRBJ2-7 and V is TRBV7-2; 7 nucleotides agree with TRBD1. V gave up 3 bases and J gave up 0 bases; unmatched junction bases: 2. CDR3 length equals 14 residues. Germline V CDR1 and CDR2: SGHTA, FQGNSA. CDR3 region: CASSFGTDSYEQYF. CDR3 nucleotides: TGTGCCAGCAGCTTTGGGACAGACTCCTACGAGCAGTACTTC.

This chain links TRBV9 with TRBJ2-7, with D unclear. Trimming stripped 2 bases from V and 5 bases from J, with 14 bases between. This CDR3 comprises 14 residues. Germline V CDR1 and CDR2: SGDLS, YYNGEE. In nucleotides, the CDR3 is TGTGCCAGCAGCGTGGCCCCTAGAAACCACGAGCAGTACTTC. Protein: CASSVAPRNHEQYF.

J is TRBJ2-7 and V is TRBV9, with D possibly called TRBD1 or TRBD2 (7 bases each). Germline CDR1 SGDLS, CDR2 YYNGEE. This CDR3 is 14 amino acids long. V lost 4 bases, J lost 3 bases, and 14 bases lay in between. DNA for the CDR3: TGTGCCAGCAGCCCAATCAGGGGGGGCTACGAGCAGTACTTC. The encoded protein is CASSPIRGGYEQYF.

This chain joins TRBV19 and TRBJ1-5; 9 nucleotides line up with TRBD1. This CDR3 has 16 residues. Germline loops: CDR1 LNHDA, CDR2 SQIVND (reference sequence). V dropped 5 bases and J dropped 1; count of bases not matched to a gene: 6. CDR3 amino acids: CASSGGQGASNQPQHF. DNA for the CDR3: TGTGCCAGTAGTGGGGGACAGGGAGCAAGCAATCAGCCCCAGCATTTT.

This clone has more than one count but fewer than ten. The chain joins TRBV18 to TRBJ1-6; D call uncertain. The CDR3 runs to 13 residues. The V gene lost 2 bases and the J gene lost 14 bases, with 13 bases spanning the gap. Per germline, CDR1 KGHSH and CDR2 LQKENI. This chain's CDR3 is CASSPALRWALHF. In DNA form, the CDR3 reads TGTGCCAGCTCACCAGCACTACGGTGGGCCCTCCACTTT.

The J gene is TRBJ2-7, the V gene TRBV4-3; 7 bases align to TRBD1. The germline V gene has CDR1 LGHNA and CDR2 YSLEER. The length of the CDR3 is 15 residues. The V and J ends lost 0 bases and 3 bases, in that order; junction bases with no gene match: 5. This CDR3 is CASSQEQGIFYEQYF. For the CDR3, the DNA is TGCGCCAGCAGCCAAGAACAGGGGATATTCTACGAGCAGTACTTC.

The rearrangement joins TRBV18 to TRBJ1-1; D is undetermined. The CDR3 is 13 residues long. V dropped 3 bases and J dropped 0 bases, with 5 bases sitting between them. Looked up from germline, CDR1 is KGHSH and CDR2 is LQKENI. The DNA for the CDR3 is TGTGCCAGCTCACCGGGAGTGAACACTGAAGCTTTCTTT. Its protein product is CASSPGVNTEAFF.

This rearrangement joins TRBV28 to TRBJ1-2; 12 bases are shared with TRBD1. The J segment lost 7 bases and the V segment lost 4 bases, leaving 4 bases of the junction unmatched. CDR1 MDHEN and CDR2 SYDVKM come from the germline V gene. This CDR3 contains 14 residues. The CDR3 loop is CASSWGQGAVGYTF. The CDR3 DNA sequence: TGTGCCAGCAGTTGGGGACAGGGGGCAGTTGGCTACACCTTC.

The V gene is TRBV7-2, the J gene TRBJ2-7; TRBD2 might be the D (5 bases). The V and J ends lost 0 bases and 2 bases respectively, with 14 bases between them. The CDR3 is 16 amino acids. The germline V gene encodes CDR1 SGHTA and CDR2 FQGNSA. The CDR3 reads CASSLAQYTGAYEQYF. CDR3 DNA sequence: TGTGCCAGCAGCTTAGCGCAATATACCGGGGCCTACGAGCAGTACTTC.

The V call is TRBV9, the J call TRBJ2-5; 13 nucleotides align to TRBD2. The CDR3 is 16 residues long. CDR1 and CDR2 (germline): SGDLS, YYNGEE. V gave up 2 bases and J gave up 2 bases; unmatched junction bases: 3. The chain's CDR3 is CASSVGTSGIQETQYF. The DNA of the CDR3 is TGTGCCAGCAGCGTCGGGACTAGCGGGATACAAGAGACCCAGTACTTC.

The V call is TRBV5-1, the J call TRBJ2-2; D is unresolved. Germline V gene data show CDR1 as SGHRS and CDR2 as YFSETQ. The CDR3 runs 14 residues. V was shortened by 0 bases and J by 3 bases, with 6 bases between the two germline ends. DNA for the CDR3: TGCGCCAGCAGCTTGGGGTTAGACACCGGGGAGCTGTTTTTT. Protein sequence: CASSLGLDTGELFF.

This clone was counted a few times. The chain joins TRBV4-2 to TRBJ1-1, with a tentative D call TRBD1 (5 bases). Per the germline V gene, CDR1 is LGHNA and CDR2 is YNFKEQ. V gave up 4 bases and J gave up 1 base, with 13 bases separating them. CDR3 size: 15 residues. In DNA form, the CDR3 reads TGTGCCAGCAGCCGTGACAGAAGAGCGAACACTGAAGCTTTCTTT. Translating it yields CASSRDRRANTEAFF.

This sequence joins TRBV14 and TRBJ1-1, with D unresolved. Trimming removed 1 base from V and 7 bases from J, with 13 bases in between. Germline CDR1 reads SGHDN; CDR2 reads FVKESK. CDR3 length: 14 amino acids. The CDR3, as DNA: TGTGCCAGCAGCCAAGGTGGGAGTCTGGTTGAAGCTTTCTTT. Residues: CASSQGGSLVEAFF.

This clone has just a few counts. The CDR3 DNA sequence: TGTGCCAGCTCACCGGGACAGCTGTTGAACACCGGGGAGCTGTTTTTT. This translates into CASSPGQLLNTGELFF. The chain uses TRBV18 and TRBJ2-2; TRBD1 agrees at 7 bases. In germline, CDR1 is KGHSH, CDR2 LQKENI. V shed 3 bases, J shed 1 base, and the junction held 5 bases outside the gene matches. The CDR3 loop spans 16 amino acids.